Listed here are 18 T cell receptor beta chains from one sample, sequenced in a study of CD8+ T cells in alopecia areata. The treatment denotes: oral pan-JAK inhibitor, 5-10 mg twice daily. cDNA serving as the sequencing template came from extracted, reverse transcribed RNA. Assay: immunoSEQ multiplex PCR; the TCRdb copy retains only in-frame clones and omits some. The sample records about 140,000 clones, about 86% being singletons. Sequenced here: CD8+ T cells sorted from blood, sampled at week 4, from a patient treated with tofacitinib. These receptors were obtained from a human donor with alopecia areata.

This chain uses TRBV9 with TRBJ1-5, with D perhaps matching TRBD1 (5 bases). The CDR3 is made up of 14 amino acids. V was shortened by 4 bases and J by 1 base, with 9 bases between the two germline ends. CDR1 is SGDLS, CDR2 YYNGEE, per germline. CDR3 in amino acids: CASSRGGSNQPQHF. For the CDR3, the DNA is TGTGCCAGCAGCCGGGGCGGGAGCAATCAGCCCCAGCATTTT. Using reference TRBV9 and TRBJ1-5 for the parts outside the CDR3, the full variable domain is DSGVTQTPKHLITATGQRVTLRCSPRSGDLSVYWYQQSLDQGLQFLIQYYNGEERAKGNILERFSAQQFPDLHSELNLSSLELGDSALYFCASSRGGSNQPQHFGDGTRLSIL.

This chain uses TRBV25-1 with TRBJ1-5; no clear D. Per germline, CDR1 MGHDK and CDR2 SYGVNS. The CDR3 is 10 amino acids. V lost 8 bases and J lost 14, with 13 bases in between. The CDR3 region has the DNA TGTGCCAGCGTCCGGAGGGAGGAGCATTTT. It encodes CASVRREEHF.

The count of this clone is one. The rearrangement uses TRBV6-5 and TRBJ2-7; D gene unclear. Germline CDR1 reads MNHEY; CDR2 reads SVGAGI. V was trimmed by 4 bases and J by 2 bases, leaving 9 bases between them. CDR3 length: 13 residues. CDR3 in DNA: TGTGCCAGCAGTTCCGCGATTCCCTACGAGCAGTACTTC. This encodes CASSSAIPYEQYF.

As DNA, the CDR3 is TGCGCCAGCAGCTTGGAAGGGGACTACGAGCAGTACTTC. As protein: CASSLEGDYEQYF. This rearrangement joins TRBV5-1 to TRBJ2-7, with a tentative D call TRBD1 (5 bases). Trimming removed 0 bases at V and 3 bases at J, with 7 bases between. Germline CDR1 SGHRS, CDR2 YFSETQ. This CDR3 is built from 13 residues.

This clone was found once. The genes are TRBV5-1 and TRBJ2-7, with D tentatively TRBD1 or TRBD2 (5 bases each). This CDR3 spans 14 amino acids. Trimming cost V 5 bases and J 3 bases, with 15 bases left between them. CDR1 SGHRS and CDR2 YFSETQ come from the germline V gene. For the CDR3, the DNA is TGCGCCAGCAGTGAAGGCAGGGAGAGCTACGAGCAGTACTTC. Translation gives CASSEGRESYEQYF. The variable domain in full, completed from reference TRBV5-1 and TRBJ2-7, reads KAGVTQTPRYLIKTRGQQVTLSCSPISGHRSVSWYQQTPGQGLQFLFEYFSETQRNKGNFPGRFSGRQFSNSRSEMNVSTLELGDSALYLCASSEGRESYEQYFGPGTRLTVT.

The chain carries TRBV12-5 and TRBJ1-1; maybe TRBD1 (5 bases). Trimming pared 6 bases from V and 1 base from J, leaving 9 bases between. The germline gives CDR1 LGHNT, CDR2 FRNRAP. This CDR3 has 13 amino acids. The CDR3 region is CASGPTENTEAFF. CDR3 in DNA: TGTGCTAGTGGGCCGACAGAGAACACTGAAGCTTTCTTT.

Details on this clone: Different DNA sequences within this sample yield the same CDR3. V usage is TRBV19 and J usage is TRBJ2-7; D is uncertain. Germline CDR1 LNHDA, CDR2 SQIVND (reference sequence). The CDR3 has 12 amino acids. V was cut by 4 bases and J by 0 bases, with 4 bases left in between. CDR3 in amino acids: CASSTGSYEQYF. The CDR3 nucleotides read TGTGCCAGTAGTACTGGCTCCTACGAGCAGTACTTC.

The chain recombines TRBV27 with TRBJ1-1; 9 bases fit TRBD1. The CDR3 length is 14 residues. Germline CDR1 and CDR2: MNHEY and SMNVEV (reference sequence). Trimming cost V 5 bases and J 6 bases; bases outside gene matches: 7. In nucleotides, the CDR3 is TGTGCCAGCAGTCTCCGACAGGGGGGGGCTGAAGCTTTCTTT. Protein product: CASSLRQGGAEAFF.

The genes are TRBV7-3 and TRBJ1-2, with D perhaps TRBD1 (5 bases). V was pared by 5 bases and J by 7 bases, with 17 bases between. The germline gives CDR1 SGHTA, CDR2 FQGTGA. This CDR3 has 14 amino acids. The CDR3 spells CASSRDGTSSGYTF. The CDR3 DNA is TGTGCCAGCAGCAGGGACGGAACCAGTTCTGGCTACACCTTC.

The chain employs TRBV12-5 and TRBJ2-1; 8 positions match TRBD2. The CDR3 is 16 residues long. The trim removed 0 bases at V and 8 bases at J, leaving 9 bases unmatched. Germline V gene lookup returns CDR1 LGHNT and CDR2 FRNRAP. CDR3 sequence reads: CASGLVPGLGMDEQFF. In DNA, the CDR3 is TGTGCTAGTGGTTTGGTTCCGGGACTAGGCATGGATGAGCAGTTCTTC.

The V gene is TRBV2, the J gene TRBJ2-7; D perhaps matches TRBD1 (6 bases). V was pared by 7 bases and J by 2 bases, with 18 bases between. In germline, CDR1 is SNHLY, CDR2 FYNNEI. There are 15 residues in the CDR3. CDR3: CASIHEPGQAYEQYF. DNA for the CDR3: TGTGCCAGCATCCACGAACCGGGACAAGCCTACGAGCAGTACTTC.

This chain uses TRBV4-2 with TRBJ2-1; 15 nucleotides agree with TRBD2. J was trimmed by 0 bases and V by 3 bases; bases with no gene match: 12. The CDR3 covers 21 residues. The germline CDR1 and CDR2 sequences are LGHNA and YNFKEQ. CDR3 nucleotides: TGTGCCAGCAGCCAGGGGACTAGCGGGGGGCAAACCGGGGGCTCCTACAATGAGCAGTTCTTC. Its protein is CASSQGTSGGQTGGSYNEQFF.

The genes are TRBV19 and TRBJ2-7; D could derive from TRBD1 or TRBD2 (5 bases each). Germline CDR1 is LNHDA and CDR2 is SQIVND (reference sequence). The CDR3 length is 13 residues. V was cut by 9 bases and J by 5 bases, with 17 bases left in between. CDR3 DNA sequence: TGTGCCAGCAGTTGGGGGACGGTCAACGAGCAGTACTTC. Protein: CASSWGTVNEQYF.

The chain is built from TRBV10-3 and TRBJ2-7, with 12 bases that match TRBD1. Per the germline V gene, CDR1 is ENHRY and CDR2 is SYGVKD. The CDR3 length is 15 residues. V shed 6 bases and J 7 bases; nucleotides not matched to a gene: 10. The CDR3 spells CAIRVTGTGGKEQYF. The CDR3 DNA follows: TGTGCCATCAGAGTAACCGGGACAGGGGGCAAGGAGCAGTACTTC.

The gene calls are TRBV11-2 and TRBJ2-1; maybe TRBD1 (5 bases). Trimming took 1 base from V and 6 from J, leaving 13 bases between them. The germline V gene encodes CDR1 SGHAT and CDR2 FQNNGV. CDR3 length: 15 amino acids. The CDR3 bases are TGTGCCAGCAGCTTAGCCCCAGCCGACAGCAATGAGCAGTTCTTC. Translated: CASSLAPADSNEQFF.

The chain uses TRBV28 and TRBJ2-5, with D perhaps matching TRBD2 (6 bases). Germline CDR1 reads MDHEN; CDR2 reads SYDVKM. This CDR3 contains 16 residues. The V end was cut by 5 bases, the J end by 2 bases, with 18 bases between. CDR3 nucleotide sequence: TGTGCCAGCAGTCAAGATTATCCAGGAGGGCAAGAGACCCAGTACTTC. Translation: CASSQDYPGGQETQYF.

The chain uses TRBV27 and TRBJ1-5, with D tentatively TRBD1 (6 bases). Deletions cut 4 bases from V and 4 bases from J, with 14 bases between. The CDR3 extends over 15 amino acids. The germline CDR1 and CDR2 sequences are MNHEY and SMNVEV (reference sequence). CDR3 DNA: TGTGCCAGCAGTTACCAGACAGGCGATAATCAGCCCCAGCATTTT. Its protein is CASSYQTGDNQPQHF.

The chain is built from TRBV27 and TRBJ2-2; D remains ambiguous. The CDR3 length is 15 residues. The ends were cut back, 5 bases at V and 3 bases at J, with 13 bases in the middle. CDR1 and CDR2 from the germline V gene are MNHEY and SMNVEV (reference sequence). The DNA of the CDR3 is TGTGCCAGCAGTCTCACGGACGGCTACACCGGGGAGCTGTTTTTT. Its protein product is CASSLTDGYTGELFF.